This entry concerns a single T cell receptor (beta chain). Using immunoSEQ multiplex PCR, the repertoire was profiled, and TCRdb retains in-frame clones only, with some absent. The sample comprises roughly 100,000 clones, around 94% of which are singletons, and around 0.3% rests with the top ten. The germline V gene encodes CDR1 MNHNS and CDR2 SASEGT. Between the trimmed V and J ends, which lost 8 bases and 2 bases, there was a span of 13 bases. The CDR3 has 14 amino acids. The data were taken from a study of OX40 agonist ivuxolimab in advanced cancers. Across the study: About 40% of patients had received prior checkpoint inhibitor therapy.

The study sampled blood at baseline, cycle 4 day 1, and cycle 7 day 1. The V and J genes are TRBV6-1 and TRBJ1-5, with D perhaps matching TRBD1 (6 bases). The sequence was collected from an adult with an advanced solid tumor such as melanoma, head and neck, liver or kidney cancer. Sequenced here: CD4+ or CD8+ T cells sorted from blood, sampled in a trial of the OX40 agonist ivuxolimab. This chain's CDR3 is CASLTGYGNQPQHF. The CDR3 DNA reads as TGTGCCAGCCTGACAGGCTACGGCAATCAGCCCCAGCATTTT.